This TCR beta chain appears in the sequencing data of a study of cytomegalovirus exposure and HLA in healthy donors. PCR was performed using 60 Vbeta and 13 Jbeta primers. The assay was immunoSEQ multiplex PCR, and TCRdb's table has in-frame clones only and misses some. Altogether approximately 220,000 clones are present, under 80% being singletons, with the ten largest covering 0.22%. General study findings and limits: Further analysis, carried out later, found HLA-associated TCR beta chains more clonally expanded than equally common other chains. Previously analyzed data showed that most TCR beta V segments were productive at a frequency of about 87% or about 30%.

As for this clone: The antigen is undetermined.

It was healthy bone marrow donors who served as donors. While unrecorded immune exposures were likely, the donors were nominally healthy when sampled. The specimen was PBMCs. This sequence originates from a girl aged 2 to 9 in good health and CMV-seronegative.

In DNA, the CDR3 is TGTGCCAGCAGTGCTCACTCCGAGCAGTTCTTC. Its protein is CASSAHSEQFF. The rearrangement joins TRBV6-6 to TRBJ2-1; D uncertain. CDR3 length equals 11 residues. Trimming pared 5 bases from V and 10 bases from J, leaving 9 bases between. Germline CDR1 reads MNHNY; CDR2 reads SVGAGI (reference sequence).